The 28 T cell receptor beta chains below come from one sample, sequenced in a study of T-cell reconstitution after alpha-beta-depleted transplantation in children. During its preparation, the TCRbeta library received unique molecular identifiers. TCRdb redid the calling of the PCR reads with MiXCR, one entry per CDR3 protein. This table has about 610,000 distinct CDR3 sequences, approximately 10% appearing once. This specimen was PBMCs from the stem cell graft donor, taken from the stem cell graft. These receptors came from a human donor who donated a stem cell graft to a child with acute myeloid leukemia.

This clonotype was found a few times. This chain connects TRBV9 to TRBJ2-7, with TRBD1 matching over 11 bases. This CDR3 region has 14 residues. The V gene's germline CDR1 is SGDLS and CDR2 YYNGEE. Unmatched junction bases numbered 4, after V lost 3 bases and J lost 5 bases. The CDR3 nucleotides are TGTGCCAGCAGCGCCTGGGACAGGGGGGACGAGCAGTACTTC. Translating it yields CASSAWDRGDEQYF.

The chain employs TRBV20-1 and TRBJ2-1; D may be TRBD2 (6 bases). The V end was cut by 0 bases, the J end by 2 bases, with 14 bases between. The CDR3 consists of 16 residues. Per the germline V gene, CDR1 is DFQATT and CDR2 is SNEGSKA (reference sequence). CDR3 DNA sequence: TGCAGTGCTAGAGATCCGGGTAGCGGCACCTACAATGAGCAGTTCTTC. Translating it yields CSARDPGSGTYNEQFF.

This clonotype turned up a few times. The chain employs TRBV19 and TRBJ2-7, with 7 bases identical to TRBD1. V lost 9 bases and J lost 3; bases outside the gene matches: 5. Germline values: CDR1 LNHDA, CDR2 SQIVND (reference sequence). The CDR3 is 12 amino acids. The CDR3 DNA reads as TGTGCCAGCTTGGGACAGAACTACGAGCAGTACTTC. It encodes CASLGQNYEQYF.

The chain uses TRBV12-3 or TRBV12-4 and TRBJ2-7, with 10 positions matching TRBD2. The V and J ends lost 6 bases and 1 base, in that order; junction bases with no gene match: 3. The CDR3 runs 14 residues. The chain's CDR3 is CASRGLARSYEQYF. CDR3 bases: TGTGCCAGCAGGGGACTAGCGCGGTCCTACGAGCAGTACTTC.

This clonotype has only a few counts. The chain recombines TRBV7-9 with TRBJ1-2, with D possibly TRBD1 on 6 matching bases. Germline V gene data show CDR1 as SEHNR and CDR2 as FQNEAQ (reference sequence). V lost 6 bases and J lost 4, with 9 bases in between. The CDR3 sequence is 12 residues long. CDR3 DNA sequence: TGTGCCAGCAGAGGACAGTCCTATGGCTACACCTTC. Protein product: CASRGQSYGYTF.

The chain recombines TRBV5-1 with TRBJ2-7; no clear D. V was clipped by 5 bases and J by 0 bases, with 3 bases between them. In germline, CDR1 is SGHRS, CDR2 YFSETQ. This CDR3 is built from 11 residues. CDR3 protein: CASRPSYEQYF. In nucleotides, the CDR3 is TGCGCCAGCAGACCCTCCTACGAGCAGTACTTC. Full variable domain (outside the CDR3, taken from reference TRBV5-1 and TRBJ2-7): KAGVTQTPRYLIKTRGQQVTLSCSPISGHRSVSWYQQTPGQGLQFLFEYFSETQRNKGNFPGRFSGRQFSNSRSEMNVSTLELGDSALYLCASRPSYEQYFGPGTRLTVT.

V usage is TRBV6-6 and J usage is TRBJ2-1; D is perhaps TRBD2 (5 bases). CDR1 and CDR2 from the germline V gene are MNHNY and SVGAGI (reference sequence). The CDR3 is made up of 13 amino acids. Trimming cost V 6 bases and J 9 bases, with 15 bases left between them. The CDR3 coding sequence is TGTGCCAGCAGACCCAGGCTAGGGAGTGAGCAGTTCTTC. Translating it yields CASRPRLGSEQFF.

The chain carries TRBV7-9 and TRBJ1-3; D is undetermined. The V gene's germline CDR1 is SEHNR and CDR2 FQNEAQ (reference sequence). Trimming cost V 2 bases and J 9 bases, with 20 bases left between them. CDR3 length: 16 amino acids. The CDR3 loop is CASSLYVTSSGATIYF. CDR3 DNA: TGTGCCAGCAGCTTATATGTTACATCTTCCGGCGCCACCATATATTTT. The full variable domain, in which reference TRBV7-9 and TRBJ1-3 provide the parts outside the CDR3, is DTGVSQNPRHKITKRGQNVTFRCDPISEHNRLYWYRQTLGQGPEFLTYFQNEAQLEKSRLLSDRFSAERPKGSFSTLEIQRTEQGDSAMYLCASSLYVTSSGATIYFGEGSWLTVV.

This clonotype was counted many times. The chain is built from TRBV5-1 and TRBJ2-5; 14 positions agree with TRBD2. The germline V gene encodes CDR1 SGHRS and CDR2 YFSETQ. The CDR3 consists of 17 residues. V was clipped by 3 bases and J by 5 bases; unmatched bases: 9. The DNA for the CDR3 is TGCGCCAGCAGCTCCAACGGACTAGCGGGAGGTTTCGAGACCCAGTACTTC. Its protein product is CASSSNGLAGGFETQYF.

In this sample, this clonotype turned up a few times. The chain recombines TRBV7-8 with TRBJ2-7, with a weak D call TRBD2 (6 bases). The CDR3 runs 14 residues. V gave up 5 bases and J gave up 0 bases, with 11 bases separating them. Looked up from germline, CDR1 is SGHVS and CDR2 is FQNEAQ. The CDR3 loop is CASSQRDSSYEQYF. CDR3 nucleotides: TGTGCCAGCAGCCAAAGGGACTCCTCCTACGAGCAGTACTTC.

This clonotype was seen a few times. This chain joins TRBV12-3 or TRBV12-4 and TRBJ2-7; TRBD2 matches at 9 bases. There are 17 residues in the CDR3. V dropped 8 bases and J dropped 6; count of bases not matched to a gene: 20. The CDR3 coding sequence is TGTGCCAGCCTTTTGGAGGGGAGACTAGCGGACTTGGGCGAGCAGTACTTC. Amino acid sequence: CASLLEGRLADLGEQYF.

The chain uses TRBV12-3 or TRBV12-4 and TRBJ2-7; the match to TRBD2 covers 8 bases. The CDR3 runs to 15 residues. Trimming cost V 6 bases and J 0 bases; bases outside gene matches: 7. The CDR3 reads CASRRSGTSSYEQYF. In DNA, the CDR3 is TGTGCCAGCAGGCGTAGCGGGACAAGCTCCTACGAGCAGTACTTC.

Worth noting for this clonotype: A much larger clone differs by one base, so this may be a read error. In DNA, the CDR3 is TGCTGTGCTAGAGAAGCAGGGTCCTACGAGCAGTACTTC. It specifies CCAREAGSYEQYF. V gene TRBV20-1 combines with J gene TRBJ2-7, with D perhaps TRBD1 (5 bases). Germline lookup yields CDR1 DFQATT and CDR2 SNEGSKA (reference sequence). The CDR3 is 13 amino acids.

This clonotype was observed many times. The chain joins TRBV7-9 to TRBJ2-1; possibly TRBD2 for D (5 bases). The germline V gene has CDR1 SEHNR and CDR2 FQNEAQ (reference sequence). V shed 5 bases and J shed 8 bases, with 19 bases lying between them. CDR3 length: 15 amino acids. DNA for the CDR3: TGTGCCAGCAGCGTCCTTAGAGGGCCTTATTATGAGCAGTTCTTC. The encoded protein is CASSVLRGPYYEQFF.

This clonotype turned up a few times. CDR3 sequence (DNA): TGTGCCACCAGCAGAGAGATCGGGGGTCAGCCCCAGCATTTT. Translating it yields CATSREIGGQPQHF. This sequence joins TRBV15 and TRBJ1-5; a weak D match, TRBD1 (5 bases). Germline assignment: CDR1 LNHNV and CDR2 YYDKDF (reference sequence). The CDR3 covers 14 residues. The V gene lost 0 bases and the J gene lost 6 bases, with 9 bases spanning the gap.

The V call is TRBV5-1, the J call TRBJ2-7; 8 bases are a match to TRBD1. The V and J ends lost 2 bases and 3 bases, in that order; junction bases with no gene match: 16. The CDR3 runs 18 residues. Germline CDR1 SGHRS, CDR2 YFSETQ. As DNA, the CDR3 is TGCGCCAGCAGCTTATACGCACGTCGGACAGGGTCTAACTACGAGCAGTACTTC. Its protein is CASSLYARRTGSNYEQYF.

This chain links TRBV20-1 with TRBJ2-1; D remains unclear. Trimming removed 0 bases at V and 0 bases at J, with 12 bases between. Per germline, CDR1 DFQATT and CDR2 SNEGSKA (reference sequence). CDR3 length: 16 residues. CDR3 sequence reads: CSAREEGRVSYNEQFF. The CDR3 bases are TGCAGTGCTAGAGAGGAAGGTAGAGTCTCCTACAATGAGCAGTTCTTC.

This clonotype appeared many times. The chain recombines TRBV6-2 or TRBV6-3 with TRBJ1-3, with unresolved D. Germline V gene sequence: CDR1 MNHEY, CDR2 SVGEGT. This CDR3 contains 16 residues. V lost 4 bases to trimming and J lost 0 bases, with 13 bases between them. The DNA for the CDR3 is TGTGCCAGCAGTTTTGACGGGAGTAACTCTGGAAACACCATATATTTT. Its protein product is CASSFDGSNSGNTIYF.

This clonotype was recorded at least ten times. The V gene is TRBV12-3 or TRBV12-4, the J gene TRBJ2-7; D gene unclear. With 5 bases removed from V and 1 base from J, the gap between germline ends came to 9 bases. The CDR3 loop spans 13 amino acids. The CDR3 loop is CASSALVSYEQYF. CDR3 coding DNA: TGTGCCAGCAGTGCTCTGGTATCCTACGAGCAGTACTTC.

This clonotype was seen repeatedly, ten times or more. J is TRBJ1-5 and V is TRBV12-3 or TRBV12-4; 7 bases line up with TRBD1. V dropped 6 bases and J dropped 2; count of bases not matched to a gene: 10. CDR3 length: 16 residues. The CDR3, as DNA: TGTGCCAGCAGCTCAGGGGGGGGCTGGGGCAATCAGCCCCAGCATTTT. This codes for CASSSGGGWGNQPQHF.

This clonotype was seen repeatedly, ten times or more. The rearrangement uses TRBV3-1 and TRBJ2-2; unclear D gene. The CDR3 consists of 14 residues. Germline CDR1 is LGHDT and CDR2 is YNNKEL (reference sequence). Trimming shortened V by 4 bases and J by 7 bases, and 13 bases separated the two germline ends. In DNA form, the CDR3 reads TGTGCCAGCAGCCGTGGTGGCGCGTTCGGGGAGCTGTTTTTT. Translating it yields CASSRGGAFGELFF. Variable domain in full (rest from reference TRBV3-1 and TRBJ2-2): DTAVSQTPKYLVTQMGNDKSIKCEQNLGHDTMYWYKQDSKKFLKIMFSYNNKELIINETVPNRFSPKSPDKAHLNLHINSLELGDSAVYFCASSRGGAFGELFFGEGSRLTVL.

This clonotype has only a few counts. V is TRBV12-3 or TRBV12-4 and J is TRBJ1-5; no reliable D call. Trimming left V 5 bases short and J 4 bases short, with 12 bases between. This CDR3 region has 14 residues. The CDR3 region is CASSPFSVNQPQHF. CDR3 DNA sequence: TGTGCCAGCAGTCCATTTTCCGTAAATCAGCCCCAGCATTTT.

The V and J genes are TRBV7-2 and TRBJ2-5; 7 positions agree with TRBD2. Trimming cost V 0 bases and J 2 bases; bases outside gene matches: 3. There are 15 residues in the CDR3. The germline V gene has CDR1 SGHTA and CDR2 FQGNSA. CDR3 protein: CASSLAGAGQETQYF. CDR3 nucleotide sequence: TGTGCCAGCAGCTTAGCGGGAGCGGGACAAGAGACCCAGTACTTC.

This clonotype came up many times. The V call is TRBV18, the J call TRBJ2-7, with 7 bases matching TRBD2. This CDR3 has 13 residues. Germline lookup yields CDR1 KGHSH and CDR2 LQKENI. The junction had 2 bases not matched to a gene; V was cut back by 3 bases and J by 3 bases. CDR3 sequence (DNA): TGTGCCAGCTCACCCGGGGGGAACTACGAGCAGTACTTC. This sequence encodes CASSPGGNYEQYF.

Only a few counts were recorded for this clonotype. This chain uses TRBV3-1 with TRBJ2-7, with D possibly being TRBD2 (6 bases). The CDR3 contains 14 residues. The germline V gene encodes CDR1 LGHDT and CDR2 YNNKEL (reference sequence). The V end was cut by 1 base, the J end by 2 bases, with 9 bases between. CDR3: CASSQGGKTYEQYF. Here the CDR3 DNA reads TGTGCCAGCAGCCAAGGCGGGAAAACCTACGAGCAGTACTTC.

This clonotype showed up just a few times. The chain couples TRBV25-1 to TRBJ2-6, with 7 bases matching TRBD2. Germline CDR1 reads MGHDK; CDR2 reads SYGVNS. With V trimmed by 1 base and J by 3 bases, 15 bases remained unmatched. The CDR3 has 20 amino acids. The CDR3 loop reads CASSESRLAGIGGGANVLTF. The CDR3 region has the DNA TGTGCCAGCAGTGAATCCCGACTAGCCGGGATAGGAGGTGGGGCCAACGTCCTGACTTTC.

The gene calls are TRBV6-1 and TRBJ2-7, with TRBD2 matching over 10 bases. CDR3 size: 14 residues. Trimming cost V 7 bases and J 5 bases; bases outside gene matches: 8. Germline CDR1 and CDR2: MNHNS and SASEGT. The CDR3 loop is CASTLAGEGHEQYF. CDR3 bases: TGTGCCAGCACCCTAGCGGGAGAGGGCCACGAGCAGTACTTC.

This clonotype was picked up many times. The genes are TRBV10-3 and TRBJ2-1; D is tentatively TRBD1 or TRBD2 (5 bases each). V was pared by 4 bases and J by 9 bases, with 10 bases between. Germline lookup yields CDR1 ENHRY and CDR2 SYGVKD. This CDR3 has 12 amino acids. CDR3 protein: CAISAGQVEQFF. The CDR3 nucleotides read TGTGCCATCAGTGCGGGGCAAGTTGAGCAGTTCTTC.